One T cell receptor beta chain is described in this entry. Its specificity is not known. CDR3 length equals 15 residues. V gave up 8 bases and J gave up 3 bases; unmatched junction bases: 5. Germline V gene lookup returns CDR1 SNHLY and CDR2 FYNNEI. The sample comes from a study of blood T cells in healthy people across ages. Study-wide context: With template switching, about one barcoded beta molecule was captured per two T cells. Notes on the study in general: The recorded TCR beta diversity per million T cells decreased in a roughly linear manner with age.

A J-beta primer mix and a sample-barcoded 5' primer were used in a second PCR of roughly 6 to 12 cycles. TCRdb re-derived calls from the 5' RACE reads in MiXCR, one entry per CDR3 protein. The profile covers 1.5 million to 2 million distinct CDR3 sequences, with roughly two fifths appearing a single time and 20% to 25% taken by the ten largest. Individuals who donated were healthy Caucasians from Russia aged roughly 6 to 90. Isolation of PBMCs gave at least 7 million cells per sample. What was sequenced was blood. The clonotype was recovered from a human donor in good health. This chain links TRBV2 with TRBJ2-4; 12 nucleotides match TRBD1. CDR3 residues: CASGTGGFGKNIQYF. CDR3 bases: TGTGCCAGCGGGACAGGGGGCTTTGGCAAAAACATTCAGTACTTC. Using reference TRBV2 and TRBJ2-4 for the parts outside the CDR3, the full variable domain is EPEVTQTPSHQVTQMGQEVILRCVPISNHLYFYWYRQILGQKVEFLVSFYNNEISEKSEIFDDQFSVERPDGSNFTLKIRSTKLEDSAMYFCASGTGGFGKNIQYFGAGTRLSVL.